These T cell receptor beta chains were read from a single sample in a study of PD-1 blockade in classical Hodgkin lymphoma. TCRdb's copy holds only in-frame clones and misses some; the assay was immunoSEQ multiplex PCR. The sample has 25,000 to 35,000 clones; approximately 87% are singletons. Sample: peripheral blood mononuclear cells (PBMCs), taken before the second cycle of nivolumab. All receptors derive from a human donor with classical Hodgkin lymphoma. Each CDR3 is given with its conserved first and last residue. The D gene is left open where the match is weak. Expanded clones are given a class, and other clones once, few, many or no size at all.

NA	TRBV6-5	TRBJ1-2	once	CASSYSTAHYGYTF	TGTGCCAGCAGTTACTCGACGGCTCACTATGGCTACACCTTC
TRBD1	TRBV2	TRBJ1-4	few	CASSITGGGGKLFF	TGTGCCAGCAGTATCACAGGGGGCGGGGGAAAACTGTTTTTT
TRBD2	TRBV28	TRBJ2-1	NA	CASSSSGGIYNEQFF	TGTGCCAGCAGCTCCAGCGGGGGCATTTACAATGAGCAGTTCTTC
NA	TRBV6-9	TRBJ2-5	NA	CASGKDTEETQYF	TGTGCCAGCGGGAAGGACACCGAAGAGACCCAGTACTTC
NA	TRBV28	TRBJ1-1	NA	CASYPTSGQNTEAFF	TGTGCCAGCTACCCCACTTCAGGTCAGAACACTGAAGCTTTCTTT
NA	TRBV6-1	TRBJ1-1	NA	CASSDAGANTEAFF	TGTGCCAGCAGTGATGCGGGCGCTAACACTGAAGCTTTCTTT
NA	TRBV21-1	TRBJ1-1	NA	CASRWHEDSLLNTEAFF	TGTGCCAGCAGGTGGCATGAGGACAGTTTATTGAACACTGAAGCTTTCTTT
NA	TRBV30	TRBJ1-2	NA	CAWGSGVGYTF	TGTGCCTGGGGTTCAGGGGTTGGCTACACCTTC
TRBD1	TRBV19	TRBJ1-5	NA	CASSIRRTGASRYSNQPQHF	TGTGCCAGTAGTATAAGGAGGACAGGGGCGTCTCGTTATAGCAATCAGCCCCAGCATTTT
NA	TRBV5-6	TRBJ2-5	once	CASSDPMQETQYF	TGTGCCAGCAGCGACCCCATGCAAGAGACCCAGTACTTC
TRBD1	TRBV19	TRBJ2-7	NA	CASSASGTGSYEQYF	TGTGCCAGTAGTGCATCCGGGACAGGATCCTACGAGCAGTACTTC
TRBD1	TRBV7-9	TRBJ1-1	NA	CASSRGRSTEAFF	TGTGCCAGCAGTAGGGGGCGTAGCACTGAAGCTTTCTTT
NA	TRBV2	TRBJ1-3	few	CASSPGSSGNTIYF	TGTGCCAGCAGCCCCGGGAGCTCTGGAAACACCATATATTTT
TRBD1	TRBV28	TRBJ2-7	NA	CASLPGQGYEQYF	TGTGCCAGCCTGCCGGGACAGGGATACGAGCAGTACTTC
NA	TRBV2	TRBJ2-1	NA	CASSLYNEQFF	TGTGCCAGCAGTTTGTACAATGAGCAGTTCTTC
NA	TRBV9	TRBJ2-2	few	CASSGPGMNTGELFF	TGTGCCAGCAGCGGCCCCGGGATGAACACCGGGGAGCTGTTTTTT
NA	TRBV7-6	TRBJ2-7	NA	CASSLEAGFEQYF	TGTGCCAGCAGCTTAGAAGCAGGGTTCGAGCAGTACTTC
NA	TRBV9	TRBJ2-6	once	CASSRVAASSGANVLTF	TGTGCCAGCAGTCGGGTAGCGGCGAGCTCTGGGGCCAACGTCCTGACTTTC
NA	TRBV5-4	TRBJ2-2	NA	CASSLGDQNTGELFF	TGTGCCAGCAGCTTAGGGGACCAGAACACCGGGGAGCTGTTTTTT
NA	TRBV28	TRBJ2-7	NA	CASSLRGSYEQYF	TGTGCCAGCAGTTTAAGGGGGTCCTACGAGCAGTACTTC
NA	TRBV6-6	TRBJ2-3	NA	CASRLTDTQYF	TGTGCCAGCAGACTCACAGATACGCAGTATTTT
NA	TRBV4-1	TRBJ2-3	NA	CASSNPTGSTDTQYF	TGCGCCAGCAGCAACCCCACCGGTAGTACAGATACGCAGTATTTT
TRBD1	TRBV7-9	TRBJ1-5	few	CASSSPGQGNQPQHF	TGTGCCAGCAGCTCCCCGGGACAGGGTAATCAGCCCCAGCATTTT
NA	TRBV2	TRBJ1-2	NA	CASSPLVGFGYTF	TGTGCCAGCAGCCCGTTGGTAGGGTTTGGCTACACCTTC